What follows describes a single T cell receptor beta chain. The data derive from a study of T cell changes during pregnancy in multiple sclerosis. This CDR3 comprises 13 residues. The germline V gene has CDR1 MGHRA and CDR2 YSYEKL. V was clipped by 8 bases and J by 7 bases; unmatched bases: 3. The method was immunoSEQ multiplex PCR; TCRdb's version includes in-frame clones alone and lacks a portion of them. The sample has around 100,000 clones, about 94% seen once; the top ten hold 1.5% to 1.7%. The source was peripheral blood, collected in the third trimester of pregnancy. The chain combines TRBV4-1 with TRBJ2-1; TRBD2 aligns across 12 bases. The receptor was derived from a female donor with multiple sclerosis, enrolled in a pregnancy study. CDR3 bases: TGCGCCAGCGGGCTAGCGGGGGGGAATGAGCAGTTCTTC. Translating it yields CASGLAGGNEQFF.